The 19 T cell receptor beta chains listed next were all sequenced from one sample in a study of blood T cell repertoires in COVID-19. Sequenced by immunoSEQ multiplex PCR; TCRdb stores in-frame clones only, minus some. The sample includes about 200,000 clones, about 87% of them seen just once. Sequencing input: PBMCs or T cells enriched from blood (not recorded which). These receptors were collected from a man aged 25-45 years who had recovered from COVID-19.

The rearrangement uses TRBV29-1 and TRBJ1-1, with D maybe TRBD1 (6 bases). Germline lookup yields CDR1 SQVTM and CDR2 ANQGSEA. CDR3 length: 15 residues. The V gene lost 1 base and the J gene lost 9 bases, with 21 bases spanning the gap. CDR3 loop: CSVEVTGTHYGKAFF. CDR3 bases: TGCAGCGTTGAAGTCACCGGGACACACTACGGAAAAGCTTTCTTT.

The J gene is TRBJ2-4, the V gene TRBV6-5, with TRBD2 as a possible D gene (5 bases). The germline V gene has CDR1 MNHEY and CDR2 SVGAGI. There are 15 residues in the CDR3. V gave up 5 bases and J gave up 4 bases, with 15 bases separating them. The CDR3 DNA is TGTGCCAGCAGTCCGTTTGTCTCGGGAAAAAACATTCAGTACTTC. It yields the protein CASSPFVSGKNIQYF.

The CDR3 sequence: CASSLTLAGLGNEQFF. CDR3 in DNA: TGTGCCAGCAGCTTAACGCTAGCTGGGCTGGGCAATGAGCAGTTCTTC. This chain connects TRBV7-9 to TRBJ2-1, with a possible D match to TRBD2 (5 bases). Germline CDR1 and CDR2: SEHNR and FQNEAQ (reference sequence). The CDR3 extends over 16 amino acids. The V and J ends lost 2 bases and 6 bases respectively, with 17 bases between them.

This clone has more than one count but fewer than ten. The rearrangement uses TRBV15 and TRBJ2-3; TRBD1 agrees at 9 bases. This CDR3 is built from 16 residues. V shed 6 bases, J shed 6 bases, and the junction held 13 bases outside the gene matches. The germline V gene encodes CDR1 LNHNV and CDR2 YYDKDF (reference sequence). DNA for the CDR3: TGTGCCACCAGTTTGCCCCCGGGACAGGGTTCGGATACGCAGTATTTT. This sequence encodes CATSLPPGQGSDTQYF.

This clone appeared a few times. The rearrangement links TRBV15 to TRBJ1-5; 10 nucleotides match TRBD1. Germline lookup yields CDR1 LNHNV and CDR2 YYDKDF (reference sequence). V was clipped by 7 bases and J by 5 bases; unmatched bases: 5. This CDR3 spans 14 amino acids. CDR3 in amino acids: CATIGQGEDQPQHF. For the CDR3, the DNA is TGTGCCACCATCGGACAGGGGGAGGATCAGCCCCAGCATTTT.

V usage is TRBV6-2 or TRBV6-3 and J usage is TRBJ2-7, with TRBD2 as a possible D gene (6 bases). The CDR3 runs to 17 residues. The V end lost 2 bases, the J end lost 3 bases, and 20 bases lay between the germline ends. The germline V gene has CDR1 MNHEY and CDR2 SVGEGT. The CDR3 DNA reads as TGTGCCAGCAGTTACCCACAGCTCCAATCGGGGGACTACGAGCAGTACTTC. Translating it yields CASSYPQLQSGDYEQYF.

This chain links TRBV7-6 with TRBJ2-1, with D perhaps TRBD1 (5 bases). The V and J ends lost 1 base and 1 base respectively, with 11 bases between them. There are 16 residues in the CDR3. Germline V CDR1 and CDR2: SGHVS, FNYEAQ. CDR3 nucleotide sequence: TGTGCCAGCAGCTTAGAGGCAGGGATGTCCTACAATGAGCAGTTCTTC. It yields the protein CASSLEAGMSYNEQFF.

The DNA of the CDR3 is TGTGCCAGCAGCCCGGGACTAGCGGGGGGCCCACAGTTCTTC. It codes for CASSPGLAGGPQFF. The chain employs TRBV11-3 and TRBJ2-1; 15 nucleotides align to TRBD2. Germline CDR1 reads SGHNT; CDR2 reads YENEEA. This CDR3 contains 14 residues. Unmatched junction bases numbered 6, after V lost 5 bases and J lost 13 bases.

The J gene is TRBJ1-1, the V gene TRBV2; no reliable D call. The V gene lost 6 bases and the J gene lost 0 bases, with 8 bases spanning the gap. Germline lookup yields CDR1 SNHLY and CDR2 FYNNEI. This CDR3 is 13 amino acids long. The CDR3 DNA reads TGTGCCAGCAGCGAAACAGTGAACACTGAAGCTTTCTTT. It encodes CASSETVNTEAFF.

The chain uses TRBV11-2 and TRBJ2-4, with D possibly matching TRBD1 (5 bases). Germline-derived CDR1 and CDR2 are SGHAT and FQNNGV. The CDR3 sequence is 18 residues long. The V end was cut by 0 bases, the J end by 0 bases, with 15 bases between. CDR3 protein: CASSLDYLQVVAKNIQYF. The CDR3 nucleotides read TGTGCCAGCAGCTTAGATTATCTACAGGTTGTAGCCAAAAACATTCAGTACTTC.

The V gene is TRBV18, the J gene TRBJ2-7; weak D call: TRBD2 (6 bases). This CDR3 contains 13 residues. Trimming took off 6 bases at V and 7 bases at J, with 16 bases between the two ends. The germline V gene has CDR1 KGHSH and CDR2 LQKENI. CDR3 DNA sequence: TGTGCCAGCTCTCGTGGAGGAGGGAAAGAGCAGTACTTC. It yields the protein CASSRGGGKEQYF.

The gene calls are TRBV6-2 or TRBV6-3 and TRBJ2-1, with D perhaps TRBD2 (6 bases). This CDR3 has 15 amino acids. V lost 5 bases and J lost 1, with 12 bases in between. Per the germline V gene, CDR1 is MNHEY and CDR2 is SVGEGT. Written as DNA, the CDR3 is TGTGCCAGCAGTCCCAGCGGGCCTTCCTACAATGAGCAGTTCTTC. Translating gives CASSPSGPSYNEQFF.

The chain employs TRBV10-3 and TRBJ2-7; 12 positions agree with TRBD1. The CDR3 is made up of 14 amino acids. The germline gives CDR1 ENHRY, CDR2 SYGVKD. V shed 10 bases and J 5 bases; nucleotides not matched to a gene: 9. CDR3: CATAGDRGLDEQYF. CDR3 coding DNA: TGTGCCACTGCCGGGGACAGGGGGCTCGACGAGCAGTACTTC.

This clone was observed a single time. The chain employs TRBV5-5 and TRBJ1-4; no clear D. V lost 1 base to trimming and J lost 5 bases, with 9 bases between them. The germline CDR1 and CDR2 sequences are SGHKS and YYEKEE (reference sequence). This CDR3 is built from 14 residues. CDR3 sequence (DNA): TGTGCCAGCAGCTTGCCGGGATCCAATGAAAAACTGTTTTTT. Residues: CASSLPGSNEKLFF.

J is TRBJ1-1 and V is TRBV28; 9 bases are shared with TRBD1. The CDR3 has 15 amino acids. Germline trimming cut 4 bases from V and 1 base from J; bases unmatched to any gene: 4. Per germline, CDR1 MDHEN and CDR2 SYDVKM. The CDR3 sequence is CASSSQGAGNTEAFF. The CDR3 coding sequence is TGTGCCAGCAGTTCACAGGGGGCTGGGAACACTGAAGCTTTCTTT.

The chain uses TRBV7-9 and TRBJ1-4; D perhaps matches TRBD1 (6 bases). V was pared by 5 bases and J by 10 bases, with 23 bases between. The CDR3 length is 16 residues. The germline gives CDR1 SEHNR, CDR2 FQNEAQ (reference sequence). The CDR3 DNA reads as TGTGCCAGCAGCGACTCCTTGGACAGCCCAGGAGGAAAACTGTTTTTT. It specifies CASSDSLDSPGGKLFF. The whole variable domain, remainder taken from reference TRBV7-9 and TRBJ1-4, is DTGVSQNPRHKITKRGQNVTFRCDPISEHNRLYWYRQTLGQGPEFLTYFQNEAQLEKSRLLSDRFSAERPKGSFSTLEIQRTEQGDSAMYLCASSDSLDSPGGKLFFGSGTQLSVL.

This clone was observed a single time. The rearrangement links TRBV19 to TRBJ2-7, with 7 bases aligning to TRBD1. With V trimmed by 5 bases and J by 3 bases, 13 bases remained unmatched. The CDR3 consists of 16 residues. Germline V CDR1 and CDR2: LNHDA, SQIVND (reference sequence). CDR3 nucleotides: TGTGCCAGTAGTGTTGACAGGGTTGGGAGATACTACGAGCAGTACTTC. Translated, it gives CASSVDRVGRYYEQYF.

The J gene is TRBJ1-1, the V gene TRBV19, with 7 bases identical to TRBD1. Germline assignment: CDR1 LNHDA and CDR2 SQIVND (reference sequence). J gave up 0 bases and V 7 bases, and 11 bases lay outside the gene matches. This CDR3 comprises 16 residues. The CDR3 DNA sequence: TGTGCCAGTACCCAACTGACAGGGAGGATGAACACTGAAGCTTTCTTT. It is translated as CASTQLTGRMNTEAFF. Full variable domain (outside the CDR3, taken from reference TRBV19 and TRBJ1-1): DGGITQSPKYLFRKEGQNVTLSCEQNLNHDAMYWYRQDPGQGLRLIYYSQIVNDFQKGDIAEGYSVSREKKESFPLTVTSAQKNPTAFYLCASTQLTGRMNTEAFFGQGTRLTVV.

This chain links TRBV18 with TRBJ1-4; no definite D call. V gave up 5 bases and J gave up 7 bases, with 14 bases separating them. Germline CDR1 reads KGHSH; CDR2 reads LQKENI. The CDR3 is 14 residues long. Written as DNA, the CDR3 is TGTGCCAGCTCAAAGGGAGGTAGCGGTGAAAAACTGTTTTTT. As protein: CASSKGGSGEKLFF.